Below, 21 T cell receptor beta chains from the same sample are listed, as sequenced in a study of radiotherapy plus CTLA-4 blockade in lung cancer. Method: immunoSEQ multiplex PCR; TCRdb's copy keeps in-frame clones and lacks some. The profile shows 45,000 to 60,000 clones, roughly three quarters of them singletons. The material sequenced was peripheral blood, taken from a patient treated with radiotherapy plus ipilimumab. All receptors come from a human donor with non-small cell lung cancer who had a complete response to radiotherapy plus ipilimumab.

The V gene is TRBV5-4, the J gene TRBJ2-3; 8 bases match TRBD2. This CDR3 comprises 17 residues. After removal of 0 bases from V and 0 bases from J, the junction contained 6 bases not matched to a gene. Germline loops: CDR1 SGHNT, CDR2 YYREEE (reference sequence). The CDR3 sequence: CASSLVGASGSTDTQYF. The DNA of the CDR3 is TGTGCCAGCAGCTTGGTGGGTGCTAGCGGGAGCACAGATACGCAGTATTTT.

This clone occurred a few times. The chain uses TRBV5-5 and TRBJ2-2, with TRBD1 matching 10 bases. The V segment lost 3 bases and the J segment 8 bases; nucleotides outside the gene matches: 16. CDR1 and CDR2 from the germline V gene are SGHKS and YYEKEE (reference sequence). There are 18 residues in the CDR3. The CDR3 DNA follows: TGTGCCAGCAGCTCATTAGTGCCGGGACAGGGGATGTCGGGGGAGCTGTTTTTT. This sequence encodes CASSSLVPGQGMSGELFF.

V and J are TRBV9 and TRBJ2-3; possible D gene TRBD2, 7 bases. From germline, CDR1 is SGDLS and CDR2 YYNGEE. This CDR3 has 17 residues. V was trimmed by 0 bases and J by 4 bases, leaving 18 bases between them. CDR3 loop: CASSVGGGGRGADTQYF. CDR3 nucleotides: TGTGCCAGCAGCGTAGGAGGAGGGGGTCGGGGGGCAGATACGCAGTATTTT.

The V call is TRBV4-1, the J call TRBJ2-1; the match to TRBD2 covers 7 bases. Germline-derived CDR1 and CDR2 are MGHRA and YSYEKL. The CDR3 contains 16 residues. V trimming: 4 bases; J trimming: 1 base; junction bases outside the gene matches: 7. The CDR3 nucleotides are TGCGCCAGCAGCCCCCCCCGGGAGGTTTCCTACAATGAGCAGTTCTTC. Translating it yields CASSPPREVSYNEQFF.

This rearrangement joins TRBV15 to TRBJ2-6, with D maybe TRBD1 (6 bases). The CDR3 totals 19 residues. The V gene lost 0 bases and the J gene lost 0 bases, with 15 bases spanning the gap. Germline V gives CDR1 LNHNV, CDR2 YYDKDF (reference sequence). The DNA of the CDR3 is TGTGCCACCAGCAGAGATCTGGACAGCCCTGGCTCTGGGGCCAACGTCCTGACTTTC. It specifies CATSRDLDSPGSGANVLTF.

The chain recombines TRBV5-3 with TRBJ1-4; TRBD1 agrees at 7 bases. TRBV5-3 counts as an open reading frame of uncertain function. With V trimmed by 4 bases and J by 3 bases, 21 bases remained unmatched. The CDR3 is 20 amino acids. The CDR3 bases are TGTGCCAGAAGCCCTCGAGGGGACAGCCTAAAGGATTTAGCTAATGAAAAACTGTTTTTT. This sequence encodes CARSPRGDSLKDLANEKLFF.

The chain employs TRBV6-5 and TRBJ1-2, with D perhaps TRBD1 (6 bases). CDR1 MNHEY and CDR2 SVGAGI come from the germline V gene. V was shortened by 3 bases and J by 8 bases, with 10 bases between the two germline ends. This CDR3 spans 12 amino acids. The CDR3 region is CASSYGGAGYTF. CDR3 coding DNA: TGTGCCAGCAGTTATGGGGGCGCGGGCTACACCTTC.

The CDR3 coding sequence is TGCGCCAGCAGTGAGAACAGCCCTACGAACGAGCAGTACTTC. Protein: CASSENSPTNEQYF. The chain has TRBV10-1 and TRBJ2-7; D remains unclear. Germline CDR1 WNHNN, CDR2 SYGVQD (reference sequence). The CDR3 spans 14 residues. The ends were cut back, 2 bases at V and 5 bases at J, with 13 bases in the middle.

This clone has a handful of counts. J is TRBJ1-3 and V is TRBV19; D is unresolved. The CDR3 contains 14 residues. V lost 4 bases and J 0 bases, leaving 7 bases between the germline ends. Germline V lookup: CDR1 LNHDA, CDR2 SQIVND (reference sequence). CDR3 in DNA: TGTGCCAGTAGTACTTTTAACTCTGGAAACACCATATATTTT. This translates into CASSTFNSGNTIYF. The complete variable domain, with remaining parts taken from reference TRBV19 and TRBJ1-3, reads DGGITQSPKYLFRKEGQNVTLSCEQNLNHDAMYWYRQDPGQGLRLIYYSQIVNDFQKGDIAEGYSVSREKKESFPLTVTSAQKNPTAFYLCASSTFNSGNTIYFGEGSWLTVV.

This chain joins TRBV5-5 and TRBJ2-2; 8 bases are shared with TRBD2. This CDR3 region has 19 residues. Germline loops: CDR1 SGHKS, CDR2 YYEKEE (reference sequence). J lost 5 bases, V lost 4 bases, and 19 bases had no gene match. The CDR3 DNA reads TGTGCCAGCAGCCCCTTAGTCAGCGGGGGCCTCCGTGAGACCGGGGAGCTGTTTTTT. As protein: CASSPLVSGGLRETGELFF.

The rearrangement uses TRBV30 and TRBJ2-5; TRBD2 agrees at 10 bases. The CDR3 contains 14 residues. Per germline, CDR1 GTSNPN and CDR2 SVGIG (reference sequence). The V and J ends lost 5 bases and 7 bases, in that order; junction bases with no gene match: 10. In DNA form, the CDR3 reads TGTGCCTGGGGGGTGGAGCGGGGGGGCCGGACCCAGTACTTC. Translating gives CAWGVERGGRTQYF. The full variable domain, its missing parts supplied by reference TRBV30 and TRBJ2-5, is SQTIHQWPATLVQPVGSPLSLECTVEGTSNPNLYWYRQAAGRGLQLLFYSVGIGQISSEVPQNLSASRPQDRQFILSSKKLLLSDSGFYLCAWGVERGGRTQYFGPGTRLLVL.

The chain carries TRBV19 and TRBJ1-2; D possibly corresponds to TRBD1 (6 bases). The ends were cut back, 4 bases at V and 4 bases at J, with 13 bases in the middle. This CDR3 contains 14 residues. Germline V gene sequence: CDR1 LNHDA, CDR2 SQIVND (reference sequence). The CDR3 nucleotides are TGTGCCAGTAGTACACCCGGGACATCCTATGGCTACACCTTC. This encodes CASSTPGTSYGYTF.

This chain connects TRBV5-1 to TRBJ2-5; D is perhaps TRBD1 (5 bases). Germline loops: CDR1 SGHRS, CDR2 YFSETQ. V lost 0 bases and J lost 1, with 10 bases in between. The CDR3 spans 15 residues. This CDR3 reads CASSLATDIQETQYF. CDR3 nucleotide sequence: TGCGCCAGCAGCTTGGCAACGGACATCCAAGAGACCCAGTACTTC.

The rearrangement links TRBV2 to TRBJ1-5, with 7 bases fitting TRBD1. Germline V lookup: CDR1 SNHLY, CDR2 FYNNEI. Trimming took 2 bases from V and 1 from J; bases not matched to a gene: 2. This CDR3 region has 15 residues. Here the CDR3 reads CASSEYRGSNQPQHF. DNA of the CDR3: TGTGCCAGCAGTGAATACAGGGGAAGCAATCAGCCCCAGCATTTT.

The rearrangement links TRBV11-3 to TRBJ2-5; D is possibly TRBD2 (7 bases). Germline V CDR1 and CDR2: SGHNT, YENEEA. Between the trimmed V and J ends, which lost 5 bases and 5 bases, there was a span of 18 bases. The CDR3 totals 15 residues. CDR3 sequence reads: CASSRGGHVGETQYF. CDR3 nucleotides: TGTGCCAGCAGCCGCGGGGGACACGTAGGGGAGACCCAGTACTTC.

This chain uses TRBV9 with TRBJ1-2; D might be TRBD1 (5 bases). V dropped 1 base and J dropped 4 bases, with 20 bases sitting between them. This CDR3 spans 17 amino acids. Germline V CDR1 and CDR2: SGDLS, YYNGEE. The CDR3 nucleotides are TGTGCCAGCAGCGTACGGCCTGCGGCGGGAGGGGTCTATGGCTACACCTTC. Its protein is CASSVRPAAGGVYGYTF.

The chain recombines TRBV7-6 with TRBJ1-4; D is ambiguous. The CDR3 is 15 amino acids. Germline lookup yields CDR1 SGHVS and CDR2 FNYEAQ. The V and J ends lost 2 bases and 8 bases respectively, with 15 bases between them. The CDR3 is CASSLRSFAGEKLFF. The CDR3 nucleotides are TGTGCCAGCAGCTTAAGGAGCTTCGCTGGGGAAAAACTGTTTTTT.

This sequence joins TRBV7-2 and TRBJ2-3, with 7 bases identical to TRBD2. The germline V gene encodes CDR1 SGHTA and CDR2 FQGNSA. Losses at the gene ends were 5 bases for V and 3 bases for J; bases not matched to a gene: 8. The CDR3 length is 15 residues. DNA for the CDR3: TGTGCCAGCAGCCTTACTAGCGCCCGTACAGATACGCAGTATTTT. It encodes CASSLTSARTDTQYF.

The chain joins TRBV6-5 to TRBJ2-7; D is unresolved. V lost 5 bases to trimming and J lost 0 bases, with 11 bases between them. This CDR3 is 14 amino acids long. Germline lookup yields CDR1 MNHEY and CDR2 SVGAGI. CDR3 amino acids: CASSVGTSSYEQYV. The DNA of the CDR3 is TGTGCCAGCAGTGTGGGCACGAGCTCCTACGAGCAGTACGTC.

This clone showed up just a few times. The J gene is TRBJ1-5, the V gene TRBV21-1; the table's D gene call, TRBD1, was not cross checked with the DNA. TRBV21-1 represents a pseudogene. The CDR3 totals 12 residues. The CDR3 bases are TGTGCCAGCAGCAAATGCCCAGGGCCTGGGCATTTT. Translation gives CASSKCPGPGHF.

V gene TRBV5-6 combines with J gene TRBJ1-4; TRBD1 aligns across 7 bases. The V and J ends lost 2 bases and 8 bases, in that order; junction bases with no gene match: 6. The CDR3 is 14 residues long. Germline values: CDR1 SGHDT, CDR2 YYEEEE. The CDR3 loop is CASSFGTEGEKLFF. CDR3 nucleotides: TGTGCCAGCAGCTTTGGGACAGAGGGAGAAAAACTGTTTTTT. Using reference TRBV5-6 and TRBJ1-4 for the parts outside the CDR3, the full variable domain is DAGVTQSPTHLIKTRGQQVTLRCSPKSGHDTVSWYQQALGQGPQFIFQYYEEEERQRGNFPDRFSGHQFPNYSSELNVNALLLGDSALYLCASSFGTEGEKLFFGSGTQLSVL.